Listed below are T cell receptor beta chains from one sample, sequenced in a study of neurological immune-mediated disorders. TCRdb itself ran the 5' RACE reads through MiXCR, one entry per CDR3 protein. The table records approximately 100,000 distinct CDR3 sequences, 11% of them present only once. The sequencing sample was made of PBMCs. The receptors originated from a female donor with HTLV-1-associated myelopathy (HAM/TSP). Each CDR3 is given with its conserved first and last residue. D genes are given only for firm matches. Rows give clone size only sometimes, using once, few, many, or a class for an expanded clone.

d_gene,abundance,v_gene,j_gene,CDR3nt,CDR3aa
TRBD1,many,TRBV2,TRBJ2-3,TGTGCCAGCAGTGCACAGGGGTTGGCAGATACGCAGTATTTT,CASSAQGLADTQYF
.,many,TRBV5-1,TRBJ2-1,TGCGCCAGCAGCGTCGTGCAGAGAGAGCAGTTCTTC,CASSVVQREQFF
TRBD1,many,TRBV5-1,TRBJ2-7,TGCGCCAGCAGCCTCGACAGGGGCGGTCCCCCCGTGGGGGAGCAGTACTTC,CASSLDRGGPPVGEQYF
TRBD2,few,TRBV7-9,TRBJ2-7,TGTGCCAGCAGCCGCACACCCGCGGGGGACGAGCAGTACTTC,CASSRTPAGDEQYF
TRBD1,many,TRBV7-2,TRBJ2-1,TGTGCCAGCAGCACACAGGGGATGTCCTACAATGAGCAGTTCTTC,CASSTQGMSYNEQFF
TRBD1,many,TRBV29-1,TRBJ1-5,TGCAGCGCTAGGACAGGGGGTTTTGGACCCCAGCATTTT,CSARTGGFGPQHF
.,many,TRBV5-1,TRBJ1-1,TGCGCCAGCAGCCCGGGACTCCCATCGGGAGCTTTCTTT,CASSPGLPSGAFF
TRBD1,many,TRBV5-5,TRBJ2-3,TGTGCCAGCAGCTTCCTAGGACAGGGGGCAGGAACAGATACGCAGTATTTT,CASSFLGQGAGTDTQYF
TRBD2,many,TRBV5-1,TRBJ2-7,TGCGCCAGCAGCGCCGGACTAGCGGGGGAAGAGCAGTACTTC,CASSAGLAGEEQYF
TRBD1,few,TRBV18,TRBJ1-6,TGTGCCAGCTCACCAGGGGACAGTTCACCCCTCCACTTT,CASSPGDSSPLHF
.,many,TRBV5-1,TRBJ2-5,TGCGCCAGCAGCTTGGATCGTCGGGGGAATATCCAAGAGGCCCAGTACTTC,CASSLDRRGNIQEAQYF
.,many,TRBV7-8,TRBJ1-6,TGTGCCAGCAGCCGAGACAGAAATTCACCCCTCCACTTT,CASSRDRNSPLHF
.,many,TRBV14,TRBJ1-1,TGTGCCAGCAGCCAAACTCAGGGGACTGAAGCTTTCTTT,CASSQTQGTEAFF
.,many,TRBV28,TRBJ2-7,TGTGCCAGCAGGTCAACCGGGACTTCCACCTACGAGCAGTACTTC,CASRSTGTSTYEQYF
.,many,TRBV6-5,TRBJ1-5,TGTGCCAGCAGTTACTCGGCGGGGATGAATCAGCCCCAGCATTTT,CASSYSAGMNQPQHF
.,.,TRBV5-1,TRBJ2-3,TGCGCCAGCAGTCAAGGTGGCCAGGGCACAGATACGCAGTATTTT,CASSQGGQGTDTQYF
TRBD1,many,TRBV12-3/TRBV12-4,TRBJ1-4,TGTGCCAGCACCGGGACAGGGTACGAAAAACTGTTTTTT,CASTGTGYEKLFF
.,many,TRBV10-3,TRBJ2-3,TGTGCCATCAGTCGTCTGGCCCCGCGGTTGTCTGGGGCAGATACGCAGTATTTT,CAISRLAPRLSGADTQYF
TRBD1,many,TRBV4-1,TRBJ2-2,TGCGCCAGCAGCAAAGGACAGGGTGACACCGGGGAGCTGTTTTTT,CASSKGQGDTGELFF
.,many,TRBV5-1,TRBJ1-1,TGCGCCAGCAGCTTTCCTGGACAGTCCTCCCCAGCTTTCTTT,CASSFPGQSSPAFF
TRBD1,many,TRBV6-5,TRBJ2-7,TGTGCCAGCAGTTACGGGACAGGGGGCATGTACGAGCAGTACTTC,CASSYGTGGMYEQYF
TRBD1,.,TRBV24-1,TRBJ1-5,TGTGCCACCAGTGACCACCGGGCAGGGGGAGATGGGAGCAATCAGCCCCAGCATTTT,CATSDHRAGGDGSNQPQHF
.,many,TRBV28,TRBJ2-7,TGTGCCAGCAGTTTCGGGGGTCGCTCCTACGAGCAGTACTTC,CASSFGGRSYEQYF
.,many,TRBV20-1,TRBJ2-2,TGCAGTGCTTGCCGCAGGGACACCGGGGAGCTGTTTTTT,CSACRRDTGELFF
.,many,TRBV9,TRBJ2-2,TGTGCCAGCAGCGTAGCCTCACCCCCCGGGGAGCTGTTTTTT,CASSVASPPGELFF
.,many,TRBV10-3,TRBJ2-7,TGTGCCATCAGTCCCTCCTACGAGCAGTACTTC,CAISPSYEQYF
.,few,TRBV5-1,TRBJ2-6,TGCGCCAGCAGCTTGGGGGACGGACGATCCTCTGGGGCCAACGTCCTGACTTTC,CASSLGDGRSSGANVLTF
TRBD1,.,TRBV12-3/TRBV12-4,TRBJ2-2,TGTGCCGGGACAGGGGACACCGGGGAGCTGTTTTTT,CAGTGDTGELFF